This T cell receptor (beta chain) stems from a study of T cell repertoires in aging, cancer and after chemotherapy. TCR beta rearrangements were amplified from peripheral blood genomic DNA. The CDR3 has 16 amino acids. Germline V gene sequence: CDR1 MNHNS, CDR2 SASEGT. Trimming left V 7 bases short and J 1 base short, with 20 bases between. TRB rearrangements spanning V, D and J were amplified using mixed TRB-A/B primers. TCRdb processed the multiplex PCR reads anew with MiXCR; each CDR3 protein has one entry. The sample records approximately 10,000 distinct CDR3 sequences, roughly 45% being singletons.

This chain connects TRBV6-1 to TRBJ2-7, with D tentatively TRBD1 or TRBD2 (5 bases each). Sequencing was performed on blood. The TCR comes from a human donor in good health. CDR3 bases: TGTGCCAGCACCGCAGAGGGGCCAGGAGTTTCCTACGAGCAGTACTTC. Protein sequence: CASTAEGPGVSYEQYF.